Here is one TCR beta chain with its context. The antigen remains undetermined. This entry is derived from a study of cytomegalovirus exposure and HLA in healthy donors. Findings of the study overall: From TCR beta sequences, most subjects' HLA-A and HLA-B alleles were reportedly predicted accurately. Rarity characterized most TCR sequences, yet some public TCRs appeared in many donors.

60 Vbeta and 13 Jbeta primers were used in PCR. Data came from immunoSEQ multiplex PCR; TCRdb stores just in-frame clones and leaves some out. The data show approximately 150,000 clones, roughly 76% seen once. The sequence was obtained from a female donor in good health and CMV-seronegative. The sample was PBMCs.

CDR3 DNA: TGTGCCAGCAGCTTGGAGGGCGGGAGTTACAATGAGCAGTTCTTC. This translates into CASSLEGGSYNEQFF. The chain employs TRBV5-4 and TRBJ2-1; 7 nucleotides match TRBD2. V lost 0 bases, J lost 4 bases, and 4 bases stayed unmatched. There are 15 residues in the CDR3. Germline V lookup: CDR1 SGHNT, CDR2 YYREEE (reference sequence).